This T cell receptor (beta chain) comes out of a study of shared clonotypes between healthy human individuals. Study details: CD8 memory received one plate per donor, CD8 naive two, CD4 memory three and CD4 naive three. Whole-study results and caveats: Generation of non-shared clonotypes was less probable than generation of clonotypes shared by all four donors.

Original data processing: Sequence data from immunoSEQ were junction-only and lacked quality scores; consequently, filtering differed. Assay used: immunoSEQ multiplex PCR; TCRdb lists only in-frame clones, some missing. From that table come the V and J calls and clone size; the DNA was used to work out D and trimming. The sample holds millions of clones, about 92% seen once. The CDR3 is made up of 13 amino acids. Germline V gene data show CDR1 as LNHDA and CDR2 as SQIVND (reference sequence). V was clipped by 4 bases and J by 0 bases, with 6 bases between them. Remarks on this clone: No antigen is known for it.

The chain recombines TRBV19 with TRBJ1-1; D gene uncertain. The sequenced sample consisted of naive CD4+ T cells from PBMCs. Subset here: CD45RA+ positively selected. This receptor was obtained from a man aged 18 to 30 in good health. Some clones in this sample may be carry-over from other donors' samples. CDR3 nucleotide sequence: TGTGCCAGTAGTAAACAGTTGAACACTGAAGCTTTCTTT. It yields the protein CASSKQLNTEAFF.